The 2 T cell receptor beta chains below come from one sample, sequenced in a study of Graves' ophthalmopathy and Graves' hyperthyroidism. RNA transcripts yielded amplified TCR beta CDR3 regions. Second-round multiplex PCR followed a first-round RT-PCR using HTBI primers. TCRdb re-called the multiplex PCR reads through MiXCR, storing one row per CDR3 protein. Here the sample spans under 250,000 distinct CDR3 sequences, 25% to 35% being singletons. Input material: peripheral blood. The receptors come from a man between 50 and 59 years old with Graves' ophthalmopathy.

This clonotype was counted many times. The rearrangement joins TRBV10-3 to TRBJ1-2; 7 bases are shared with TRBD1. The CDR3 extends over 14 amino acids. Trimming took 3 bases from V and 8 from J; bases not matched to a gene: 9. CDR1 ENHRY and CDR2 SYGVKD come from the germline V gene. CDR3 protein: CAISDLPTGKGYTF. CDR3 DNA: TGTGCCATCAGTGATCTTCCGACAGGGAAAGGCTACACCTTC.

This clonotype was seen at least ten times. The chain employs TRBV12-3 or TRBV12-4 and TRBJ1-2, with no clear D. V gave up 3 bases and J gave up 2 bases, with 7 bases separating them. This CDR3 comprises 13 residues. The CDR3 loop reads CASSLVGNYGYTF. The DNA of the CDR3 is TGTGCCAGCAGTTTGGTAGGGAACTATGGCTACACCTTC.